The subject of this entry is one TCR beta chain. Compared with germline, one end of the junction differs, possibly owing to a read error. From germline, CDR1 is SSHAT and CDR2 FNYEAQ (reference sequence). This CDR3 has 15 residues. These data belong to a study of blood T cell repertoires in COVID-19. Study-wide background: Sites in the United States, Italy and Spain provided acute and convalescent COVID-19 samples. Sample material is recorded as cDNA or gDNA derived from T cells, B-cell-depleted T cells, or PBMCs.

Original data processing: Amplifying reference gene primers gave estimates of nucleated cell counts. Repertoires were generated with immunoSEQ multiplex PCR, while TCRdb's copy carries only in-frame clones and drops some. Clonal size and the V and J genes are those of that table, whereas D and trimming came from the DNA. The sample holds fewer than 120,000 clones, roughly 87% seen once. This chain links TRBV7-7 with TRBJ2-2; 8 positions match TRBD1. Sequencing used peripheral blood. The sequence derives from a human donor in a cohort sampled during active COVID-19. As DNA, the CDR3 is TGTGCTAGCAGCTCTACCGGACAGGGCACCGGGGAGCTGTTTTTT. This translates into CASSSTGQGTGELFF.